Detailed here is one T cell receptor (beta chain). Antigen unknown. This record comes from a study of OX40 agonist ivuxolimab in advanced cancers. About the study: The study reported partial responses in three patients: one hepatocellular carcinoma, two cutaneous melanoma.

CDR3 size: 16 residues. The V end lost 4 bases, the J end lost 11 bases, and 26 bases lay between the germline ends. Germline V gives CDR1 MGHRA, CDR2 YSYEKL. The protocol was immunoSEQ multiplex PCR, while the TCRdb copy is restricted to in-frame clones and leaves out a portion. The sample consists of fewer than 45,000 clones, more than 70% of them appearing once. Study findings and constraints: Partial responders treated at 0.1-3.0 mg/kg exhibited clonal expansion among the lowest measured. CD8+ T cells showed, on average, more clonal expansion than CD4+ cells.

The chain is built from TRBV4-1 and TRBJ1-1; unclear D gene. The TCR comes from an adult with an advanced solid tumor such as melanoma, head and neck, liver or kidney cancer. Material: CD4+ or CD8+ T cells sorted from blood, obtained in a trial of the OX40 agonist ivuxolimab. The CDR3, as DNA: TGCGCCAGCAGCCCAGCCGAAGGCAACGTTGCGTATGGGGCTTTCTTT. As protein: CASSPAEGNVAYGAFF.